The 23 T cell receptor beta chains reported below all come from one sample, sequenced in a study of Ad26.COV2.S vaccination and SARS-CoV-2 variants. Only in-frame clones appear in the TCRdb table, and some are missing; sequencing was by immunoSEQ multiplex PCR. The repertoire holds about 680,000 clones, with 89% as singletons. Sample treatment: some 19 received Ad26.COV2.S at low or high dose, single or two shots; 5 received placebo; per-sample allocation not given. Collection of the samples took place on day 63 after the first injection of vaccine or placebo. The material sequenced was peripheral blood, taken in a trial of Ad26.COV2.S vaccine versus placebo. The receptors here all came from a person aged 18-60 years who received the Ad26.COV2.S COVID-19 vaccine or a placebo.

The chain combines TRBV3-1 (or the pseudogene TRBV3-2) with TRBJ2-5; the match to TRBD1 covers 11 bases. After removal of 5 bases from V and 5 bases from J, the junction contained 7 bases not matched to a gene. The CDR3 sequence is 15 residues long. Germline CDR1 reads LGHDT; CDR2 reads YNNKEL (reference sequence). The CDR3 coding sequence is TGTGCCAGCAGCGCGGACAGGGGGCGCGTGGAGACCCAGTACTTC. The encoded protein is CASSADRGRVETQYF.

The chain has TRBV10-3 and TRBJ1-5; D is unclear. Germline CDR1 reads ENHRY; CDR2 reads SYGVKD. Trimming stripped 0 bases from V and 4 bases from J, with 4 bases between. This CDR3 comprises 13 residues. CDR3 protein: CAISESENQPQHF. CDR3 DNA: TGTGCCATCAGTGAGTCGGAGAATCAGCCCCAGCATTTT.

The chain links TRBV7-2 to TRBJ1-4; tentatively, D is TRBD1 (5 bases). CDR3 length: 16 amino acids. Trimming left V 2 bases short and J 4 bases short, with 14 bases between. The germline V gene has CDR1 SGHTA and CDR2 FQGNSA. As DNA, the CDR3 is TGTGCCAGCAGCTTAACTAGACAGACCCGTAATGAAAAACTGTTTTTT. Translating gives CASSLTRQTRNEKLFF.

The chain is built from TRBV15 and TRBJ1-2; D may be TRBD1 (6 bases). The CDR3 consists of 15 residues. Germline CDR1 LNHNV, CDR2 YYDKDF (reference sequence). V was cut by 0 bases and J by 4 bases, with 12 bases left in between. CDR3 sequence: CATSRDRQAAYGYTF. CDR3 bases: TGTGCCACCAGCAGAGATCGACAGGCCGCCTATGGCTACACCTTC.

This chain joins TRBV19 and TRBJ2-4; D unclear. With 7 bases removed from V and 5 bases from J, the gap between germline ends came to 15 bases. CDR1 and CDR2 (germline): LNHDA, SQIVND (reference sequence). This CDR3 has 14 residues. The CDR3 region has the DNA TGTGCCAGTATATCCCCCGGCCGGGAAAACATTCAGTACTTC. This codes for CASISPGRENIQYF.

The chain carries TRBV2 and TRBJ1-1; D gene uncertain. CDR3 size: 16 residues. Germline loops: CDR1 SNHLY, CDR2 FYNNEI. Between the trimmed V and J ends, which lost 0 bases and 7 bases, there was a span of 18 bases. The CDR3: CASSEAPSGVKREAFF. Here the CDR3 DNA reads TGTGCCAGCAGTGAAGCGCCCTCAGGAGTCAAGCGTGAAGCTTTCTTT.

The V and J genes are TRBV11-2 and TRBJ2-1; D remains unclear. The CDR3 totals 14 residues. Looked up from germline, CDR1 is SGHAT and CDR2 is FQNNGV. V gave up 0 bases and J gave up 6 bases, with 9 bases separating them. The CDR3 here is CASSLDPFPNEQFF. The CDR3, as DNA: TGTGCCAGCAGCTTAGATCCATTCCCCAATGAGCAGTTCTTC.

This clone was found once. This sample includes further DNA sequences coding for the same CDR3. V gene TRBV19 combines with J gene TRBJ2-3; D is unclear. The germline V gene encodes CDR1 LNHDA and CDR2 SQIVND (reference sequence). The V and J ends lost 5 bases and 1 base respectively, with 7 bases between them. The CDR3 is 13 amino acids. CDR3 sequence: CASSPTGTDTQYF. The CDR3 DNA is TGTGCCAGTAGTCCCACGGGCACAGATACGCAGTATTTT.

This chain joins TRBV7-6 and TRBJ2-7; 10 bases fit TRBD2. V dropped 4 bases and J dropped 4; count of bases not matched to a gene: 7. Germline V CDR1 and CDR2: SGHVS, FNYEAQ. This CDR3 spans 15 amino acids. The CDR3 bases are TGTGCCAGCAGCTCCAGCGGGAGGGTGGAGTACGAGCAGTACTTC. Protein product: CASSSSGRVEYEQYF.

The V call is TRBV27, the J call TRBJ2-7; D may be TRBD1 (6 bases). Germline values: CDR1 MNHEY, CDR2 SMNVEV (reference sequence). The V and J ends lost 0 bases and 1 base respectively, with 13 bases between them. The length of the CDR3 is 16 residues. Here the CDR3 reads CASSLSVQGTSYEQYF. The CDR3 DNA follows: TGTGCCAGCAGTTTATCAGTCCAGGGGACATCCTACGAGCAGTACTTC.

The gene calls are TRBV7-3 and TRBJ2-5, with D uncertain. Germline assignment: CDR1 SGHTA and CDR2 FQGTGA. The CDR3 covers 13 residues. Deletions cut 3 bases from V and 3 bases from J, with 8 bases between. CDR3 region: CASSFGPEETQYF. In DNA form, the CDR3 reads TGTGCCAGCAGCTTCGGGCCTGAAGAGACCCAGTACTTC.

The chain links TRBV11-3 to TRBJ2-1; D is unclear. Germline V gives CDR1 SGHNT, CDR2 YENEEA. The V gene lost 6 bases and the J gene lost 5 bases, with 11 bases spanning the gap. This CDR3 spans 13 amino acids. DNA of the CDR3: TGTGCCAGCAGTAGGTCCAGAGACAATGAGCAGTTCTTC. As protein: CASSRSRDNEQFF.

This clone was detected a few times. Germline and junction disagree at one end, which may indicate a read error. The chain couples TRBV4-2 to TRBJ1-5; D perhaps matches TRBD1 (6 bases). This CDR3 is built from 17 residues. Germline assignment: CDR1 LGHNA and CDR2 YNFKEQ. This CDR3 reads CASRQAWTDRGDQPQHF. The CDR3 DNA reads as TGTGCCAGCAGGCAAGCCTGGACAGACCGGGGGGATCAGCCCCAGCATTTT.

V and J are TRBV7-9 and TRBJ2-2, with TRBD2 identical over 7 bases. The CDR3 covers 14 residues. V lost 5 bases to trimming and J lost 5 bases; unmatched junction nucleotides: 5. CDR1 SEHNR and CDR2 FQNEAQ come from the germline V gene (reference sequence). CDR3 loop: CASSPWEGTGELFF. CDR3 nucleotide sequence: TGTGCCAGCAGCCCTTGGGAGGGTACCGGGGAGCTGTTTTTT.

The CDR3 DNA is TGTGCCAGCAGTTCCCCCTTTTTTGGAAACACCATATATTTT. It codes for CASSSPFFGNTIYF. The V gene is TRBV6-5, the J gene TRBJ1-3; D ambiguous. CDR1 and CDR2 (germline): MNHEY, SVGAGI. The CDR3 sequence is 14 residues long. V gave up 4 bases and J gave up 3 bases, with 10 bases separating them.

The J gene is TRBJ1-4, the V gene TRBV5-1; D not resolved. CDR1 SGHRS and CDR2 YFSETQ come from the germline V gene. The CDR3 is 16 residues long. V shed 0 bases and J shed 0 bases, with 9 bases lying between them. CDR3 DNA: TGCGCCAGCAGCTTGGGTACCCTTGCAACTAATGAAAAACTGTTTTTT. It is translated as CASSLGTLATNEKLFF.

This chain joins TRBV7-6 and TRBJ2-5; D might be TRBD1 or TRBD2, each matching 5 bases. Per germline, CDR1 SGHVS and CDR2 FNYEAQ. This CDR3 is built from 17 residues. Deletions cut 5 bases from V and 10 bases from J, with 29 bases between. The CDR3 spells CASSPSRGTGTYLDQYF. Written as DNA, the CDR3 is TGTGCCAGCAGCCCCTCCCGAGGCACCGGGACCTATTTGGACCAGTACTTC.

The V and J genes are TRBV9 and TRBJ1-2, with unresolved D. Trimming removed 4 bases from V and 4 bases from J, with 11 bases in between. This CDR3 comprises 13 residues. Germline V gene sequence: CDR1 SGDLS, CDR2 YYNGEE. DNA for the CDR3: TGTGCCAGCAGCCCCGAGACGGCCTATGGCTACACCTTC. Translation: CASSPETAYGYTF. The full variable domain, in which reference TRBV9 and TRBJ1-2 provide the parts outside the CDR3, is DSGVTQTPKHLITATGQRVTLRCSPRSGDLSVYWYQQSLDQGLQFLIQYYNGEERAKGNILERFSAQQFPDLHSELNLSSLELGDSALYFCASSPETAYGYTFGSGTRLTVV.

The chain recombines TRBV6-6 with TRBJ1-1; possible D gene TRBD1, 5 bases. The CDR3 is 15 residues long. The germline V and J ends were trimmed by 5 bases and 7 bases, with 20 bases remaining between them. Germline V gives CDR1 MNHNY, CDR2 SVGAGI (reference sequence). CDR3 DNA: TGTGCCAGCAGTCCCTCTGTAGGGGTTGGGGGTGAAGCTTTCTTT. Protein product: CASSPSVGVGGEAFF.

J is TRBJ2-7 and V is TRBV10-3, with D tentatively TRBD1 or TRBD2 (5 bases each). The CDR3 spans 14 residues. Germline V gives CDR1 ENHRY, CDR2 SYGVKD. Trimming removed 11 bases at V and 4 bases at J, with 21 bases between. The DNA of the CDR3 is TGTGCCGTCTGGGGCGGAGGCGATTCTTACGAGCAGTACTTC. Translated: CAVWGGGDSYEQYF.

This rearrangement joins TRBV6-5 to TRBJ1-6; D perhaps matches TRBD1 (6 bases). Trimming shortened V by 8 bases and J by 8 bases, and 13 bases separated the two germline ends. Germline CDR1 reads MNHEY; CDR2 reads SVGAGI. The CDR3 is 13 residues long. This chain's CDR3 is CASWKNRDSPLHF. As DNA, the CDR3 is TGTGCCAGCTGGAAGAACAGGGATTCACCCCTCCACTTT.

This clone was seen once. This chain connects TRBV5-1 to TRBJ2-5, with 13 bases identical to TRBD2. Germline CDR1 SGHRS, CDR2 YFSETQ. This CDR3 contains 15 residues. The junction had 3 bases not matched to a gene; V was cut back by 4 bases and J by 3 bases. The CDR3: CASSRGLAGKETQYF. CDR3 in DNA: TGCGCCAGCAGCAGGGGACTAGCGGGAAAAGAGACCCAGTACTTC.

The chain joins TRBV6-5 to TRBJ2-3, with no clear D. V was shortened by 0 bases and J by 0 bases, with 10 bases between the two germline ends. Per the germline V gene, CDR1 is MNHEY and CDR2 is SVGAGI. The CDR3 is 16 amino acids. As DNA, the CDR3 is TGTGCCAGCAGTTACTCGCGGCTAAGTAGCACAGATACGCAGTATTTT. Translating it yields CASSYSRLSSTDTQYF.